This TCR beta chain appears in the sequencing data of a study of blood T cell repertoires in COVID-19. Study summary: The United States, Italy and Spain were the sources of the acute and convalescent COVID-19 samples. T cells, B-cell-depleted T cells, or PBMCs provided the cDNA or gDNA that served as material.

Original handling: Cell counts per sample came from amplifying reference gene primers. Clones were read by immunoSEQ multiplex PCR, and TCRdb kept only the in-frame ones, dropping some. The V and J calls and clone size are taken from that table; D and trimming were inferred from the DNA. Of roughly 150,000 clones in the sample, 85% to 90% were seen once. The sequenced sample consisted of peripheral blood. This receptor was taken from a woman aged 80 or over with acute or convalescent COVID-19.

DNA of the CDR3: TGTGCCAGTAGTCCACAGGGGGCGGAAGGCTACACCTTC. This codes for CASSPQGAEGYTF. This sequence joins TRBV19 and TRBJ1-2; 9 bases match TRBD1. The CDR3 has 13 amino acids. The V gene's germline CDR1 is LNHDA and CDR2 SQIVND (reference sequence). The junction had 6 bases not matched to a gene; V was cut back by 5 bases and J by 8 bases.